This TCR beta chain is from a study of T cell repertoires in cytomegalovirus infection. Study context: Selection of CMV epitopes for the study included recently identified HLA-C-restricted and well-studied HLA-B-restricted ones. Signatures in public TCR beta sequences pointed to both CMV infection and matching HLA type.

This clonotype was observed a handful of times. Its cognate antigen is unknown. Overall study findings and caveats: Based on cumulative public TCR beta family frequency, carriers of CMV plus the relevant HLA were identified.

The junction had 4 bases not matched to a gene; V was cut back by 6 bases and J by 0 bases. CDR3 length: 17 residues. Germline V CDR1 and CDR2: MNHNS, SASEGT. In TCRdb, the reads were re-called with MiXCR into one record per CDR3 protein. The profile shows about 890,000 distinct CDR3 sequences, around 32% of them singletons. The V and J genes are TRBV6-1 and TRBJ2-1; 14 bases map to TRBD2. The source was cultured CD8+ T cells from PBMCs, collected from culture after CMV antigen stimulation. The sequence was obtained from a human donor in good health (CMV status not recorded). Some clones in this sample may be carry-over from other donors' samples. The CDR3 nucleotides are TGTGCCAGCAGGGGAGGACTAGCGGGGGGCTCCTACAATGAGCAGTTCTTC. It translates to CASRGGLAGGSYNEQFF.